The sequence of this T cell receptor beta chain was determined in a study of Ad26.COV2.S vaccination and SARS-CoV-2 variants. On the study more broadly: Within the COV1001 Ad26.COV2.S trial arm, the donor was enrolled. The authors gave Ad26.COV2.S intramuscularly, either once or twice 56 days apart.

Study-wide points: People given the vaccine had a wider spike-specific TCR breadth than placebo recipients did. The TCR breadth and depth analyses may have understated or missed part of the total T cell responses.

Sequencing was performed with immunoSEQ multiplex PCR; in TCRdb, only in-frame clones are kept and a portion is missing. The sample contains roughly 510,000 clones, about 83% of which appear only once. To note about this clone: Antigen specificity is unknown.

Treatment reported: over 15 received Ad26.COV2.S at low or high dose, single or two shots; 5 received placebo; per-sample allocation not given. Vaccine and placebo recipients were sampled on day 63 after the first injection. This receptor was obtained from a person between 18 and 60 years old who received the Ad26.COV2.S COVID-19 vaccine or a placebo. Here the sequenced sample was peripheral blood, taken in a trial of Ad26.COV2.S vaccine versus placebo.

DNA of the CDR3: TGTGCCAGCAGACAGGGGACTAGCGGGAGCAATGAGCAGTTCTTC. It codes for CASRQGTSGSNEQFF. The J gene is TRBJ2-1, the V gene TRBV27, with 14 bases lining up with TRBD2. With 6 bases clipped from V and 6 bases from J, the junction kept 4 bases outside the gene matches. Germline-derived CDR1 and CDR2 are MNHEY and SMNVEV (reference sequence). The CDR3 is made up of 15 amino acids.